The clone carrying this T cell receptor beta chain was recorded once. Its antigen is as yet unknown. The data were taken from a study of cytomegalovirus exposure and HLA in healthy donors. Findings of the study overall: The study recorded 160 or so TCR beta chains that were cytomegalovirus-associated.

The trim removed 7 bases at V and 0 bases at J, leaving 5 bases unmatched. Looked up from germline, CDR1 is MDHEN and CDR2 is SYDVKM. This CDR3 has 14 residues. Libraries were prepared by immunoSEQ multiplex PCR; TCRdb keeps only in-frame clonotypes and omits some of them. The sample has about 180,000 clones; approximately 89% are singletons. The sequence was collected from a man younger than 35 in good health and CMV-seropositive. Sequencing was done on a sample of PBMCs. The genes are TRBV28 and TRBJ2-7, with 8 bases matching TRBD2. CDR3 protein: CASNRGGSSYEQYF. CDR3 sequence (DNA): TGTGCCAGCAATCGGGGGGGGAGCTCCTACGAGCAGTACTTC.